The following is a T cell receptor beta chain sequence with its context. This record comes from a study of blood T cell repertoires in COVID-19. Germline CDR1 and CDR2: MNHEY and SVGAGI. This CDR3 is built from 15 residues. V lost 5 bases, J lost 4 bases, and 5 bases stayed unmatched. Original processing notes: Quantification of nucleated cells was approximated via reference gene primer amplification. Repertoires were generated with immunoSEQ multiplex PCR, while TCRdb's copy carries only in-frame clones and drops some. V, J and clone size are taken as reported in that table, and D and trimming were inferred from the DNA itself. Counted here are 300,000 to 450,000 clones, around 87% occurring once; the ten biggest clones make up around 1.3%.

The material sequenced was PBMCs or T cells enriched from blood (not recorded which). The origin of this receptor is a man aged 25-45 years who had recovered from COVID-19. The chain combines TRBV6-5 with TRBJ1-5; 10 bases map to TRBD1. The CDR3 DNA is TGTGCCAGCAGTCGACAGGGGGCAAATAATCAGCCCCAGCATTTT. Translating gives CASSRQGANNQPQHF.